One sample yielded the 28 T cell receptor beta chains listed below, sequenced in a study of blood T cell repertoires in COVID-19. Profiled with immunoSEQ multiplex PCR; TCRdb holds only in-frame clones, not every one. Of 80,000 to 100,000 clones in the sample, around four fifths were seen once. The sample taken for sequencing was peripheral blood. The source is a human donor in a cohort sampled during active COVID-19.

The rearrangement uses TRBV28 and TRBJ1-5; 8 bases fit TRBD1. The V segment lost 9 bases and the J segment 3 bases; nucleotides outside the gene matches: 7. Per germline, CDR1 MDHEN and CDR2 SYDVKM. This CDR3 contains 14 residues. The CDR3 coding sequence is TGTGCCAGTTCAGGGGGCGGCCTCAATCAGCCCCAGCATTTT. It yields the protein CASSGGGLNQPQHF.

J is TRBJ1-2 and V is TRBV2; 7 positions agree with TRBD1. The V and J ends lost 10 bases and 4 bases, in that order; junction bases with no gene match: 12. Looked up from germline, CDR1 is SNHLY and CDR2 is FYNNEI. The CDR3 sequence is 14 residues long. The CDR3 DNA is TGTGCCACAACGGGGGACAGACTTGGCTATGGCTACACCTTC. Translated, it gives CATTGDRLGYGYTF.

This clone was counted only a few times. V and J are TRBV6-5 and TRBJ1-6; 7 bases fit TRBD1. Trimming at V came to 2 bases and at J to 8 bases, leaving 3 bases not matched to a gene. The germline CDR1 and CDR2 sequences are MNHEY and SVGAGI. This CDR3 has 14 residues. The CDR3 sequence: CASSYRQGYSPLHF. CDR3 DNA sequence: TGTGCCAGCAGTTACAGACAGGGTTATTCACCCCTCCACTTT.

This chain links TRBV28 with TRBJ1-4, with 8 bases matching TRBD1. V lost 3 bases and J lost 8; bases outside the gene matches: 5. Germline values: CDR1 MDHEN, CDR2 SYDVKM. The CDR3 has 14 amino acids. The chain's CDR3 is CASSFRQGREKLFF. CDR3 nucleotide sequence: TGTGCCAGCAGTTTTCGACAGGGGAGAGAAAAACTGTTTTTT.

This chain uses TRBV5-8 with TRBJ2-7; TRBD2 agrees at 9 bases. Germline V CDR1 and CDR2: SGHTS, YDEGEE. The CDR3 consists of 14 residues. Germline trimming cut 4 bases from V and 3 bases from J; bases unmatched to any gene: 5. The CDR3 is CASSPISGSYEQYF. In DNA form, the CDR3 reads TGTGCCAGCAGCCCAATTAGCGGGAGCTACGAGCAGTACTTC.

V gene TRBV7-2 combines with J gene TRBJ1-6; 8 bases align to TRBD1. Looked up from germline, CDR1 is SGHTA and CDR2 is FQGNSA. This CDR3 has 14 amino acids. The J segment lost 7 bases and the V segment lost 5 bases, leaving 4 bases of the junction unmatched. Here the CDR3 DNA reads TGTGCCAGCAGCAATAGACAGGGGAATTCACCCCTCCACTTT. Protein: CASSNRQGNSPLHF.

This clone was counted once. V gene TRBV28 combines with J gene TRBJ1-5; TRBD1 matches 8 bases. The CDR3 has 15 amino acids. Losses at the gene ends were 1 base for V and 5 bases for J; bases not matched to a gene: 4. The germline V gene has CDR1 MDHEN and CDR2 SYDVKM. This CDR3 is CASSLFGQGDQPQHF. The CDR3 bases are TGTGCCAGCAGTTTATTCGGACAGGGCGATCAGCCCCAGCATTTT.

J is TRBJ2-3 and V is TRBV7-2; 9 bases match TRBD1. The CDR3 has 16 amino acids. The V gene end was trimmed by 4 bases and the J gene end by 3 bases; junction bases not matched to a gene: 8. In germline, CDR1 is SGHTA, CDR2 FQGNSA. The CDR3, as DNA: TGTGCCAGCAGCTCCTCCTGGGACAGGGCAACAGATACGCAGTATTTT. This sequence encodes CASSSSWDRATDTQYF.

This clone was observed once. This chain links TRBV28 with TRBJ2-7; D gene uncertain. V lost 3 bases to trimming and J lost 4 bases, with 7 bases between them. This CDR3 region has 12 residues. CDR1 and CDR2 from the germline V gene are MDHEN and SYDVKM. The CDR3 reads CASSLVGYEQYF. In nucleotides, the CDR3 is TGTGCCAGCAGTTTGGTCGGTTACGAGCAGTACTTC.

J is TRBJ1-1 and V is TRBV10-1; D possibly corresponds to TRBD1 (5 bases). Germline V gives CDR1 WNHNN, CDR2 SYGVQD (reference sequence). The CDR3 loop spans 13 amino acids. V was shortened by 3 bases and J by 8 bases, with 13 bases between the two germline ends. CDR3 amino acids: CASSDPGRGEAFF. The CDR3 coding sequence is TGCGCCAGCAGTGACCCGGGACGGGGGGAAGCTTTCTTT.

The V call is TRBV18, the J call TRBJ1-1; D gene uncertain. The ends were cut back, 5 bases at V and 7 bases at J, with 11 bases in the middle. The CDR3 consists of 12 residues. Germline V gene sequence: CDR1 KGHSH, CDR2 LQKENI. The CDR3 sequence: CASSSRGDEAFF. The CDR3 nucleotides are TGTGCCAGCTCATCCCGCGGGGATGAAGCTTTCTTT.

The CDR3, as DNA: TGTGCCAGCAGCCGACGACAGGGGACTACCTACAATGAGCAGTTCTTC. Translation gives CASSRRQGTTYNEQFF. V usage is TRBV14 and J usage is TRBJ2-1; tentative D call: TRBD1 (8 bases). This CDR3 is 16 amino acids long. Trimming pared 4 bases from V and 2 bases from J, leaving 15 bases between. Germline values: CDR1 SGHDN, CDR2 FVKESK.

The chain couples TRBV5-1 to TRBJ2-3; possible D gene TRBD1, 6 bases. CDR3 length equals 15 residues. With 3 bases removed from V and 2 bases from J, the gap between germline ends came to 13 bases. Per the germline V gene, CDR1 is SGHRS and CDR2 is YFSETQ. The CDR3, as DNA: TGCGCCAGCAGCTCCCGGACAGAAACCACAGATACGCAGTATTTT. This encodes CASSSRTETTDTQYF.

V gene TRBV5-4 combines with J gene TRBJ2-2; 8 positions match TRBD1. The CDR3 extends over 14 amino acids. V shed 5 bases, J shed 3 bases, and the junction held 3 bases outside the gene matches. Germline loops: CDR1 SGHNT, CDR2 YYREEE (reference sequence). The CDR3 is CASRSDRDTGELFF. The CDR3 DNA follows: TGTGCCAGCAGATCGGACAGGGACACCGGGGAGCTGTTTTTT.

This clone was recorded a few times. CDR3 bases: TGCGCCAGCAGTGACGGCGGGGACGAGCAGTACTTC. This gives the protein CASSDGGDEQYF. The chain uses TRBV10-1 and TRBJ2-7; a weak D match, TRBD2 (6 bases). The germline gives CDR1 WNHNN, CDR2 SYGVQD (reference sequence). V was shortened by 3 bases and J by 5 bases, with 8 bases between the two germline ends. CDR3 size: 12 residues.

This clone appeared once. The genes are TRBV28 and TRBJ2-2, with no clear D. CDR1 is MDHEN and CDR2 is SYDVKM in the germline V gene. V was clipped by 7 bases and J by 7 bases, with 10 bases between them. The CDR3 extends over 12 amino acids. Here the CDR3 DNA reads TGTGCCAGCACTTCTAATGGCGGGGAGCTGTTTTTT. Residues: CASTSNGGELFF.

The chain is built from TRBV28 and TRBJ2-7, with 8 bases that match TRBD1. V lost 7 bases, J lost 2 bases, and 7 bases stayed unmatched. CDR1 and CDR2 from the germline V gene are MDHEN and SYDVKM. This CDR3 comprises 14 residues. The CDR3 protein is CASTPSQGAYEQYF. Written as DNA, the CDR3 is TGTGCCAGCACCCCTTCACAGGGGGCCTACGAGCAGTACTTC.

This clone appeared a few times. This sequence joins TRBV7-2 and TRBJ1-2; D gene unclear. The CDR3 is made up of 13 amino acids. The V end lost 0 bases, the J end lost 8 bases, and 10 bases lay between the germline ends. CDR1 and CDR2 from the germline V gene are SGHTA and FQGNSA. CDR3 coding DNA: TGTGCCAGCAGCTTAGCAGGTGCGGCAGGCTACACCTTC. It encodes CASSLAGAAGYTF. The full variable domain, rest sourced from reference TRBV7-2 and TRBJ1-2, is GAGVSQSPSNKVTEKGKDVELRCDPISGHTALYWYRQSLGQGLEFLIYFQGNSAPDKSGLPSDRFSAERTGGSVSTLTIQRTQQEDSAVYLCASSLAGAAGYTFGSGTRLTVV.

The chain is built from TRBV18 and TRBJ2-5; TRBD1 agrees at 7 bases. The CDR3 is made up of 14 amino acids. V shed 5 bases and J 3 bases; nucleotides not matched to a gene: 6. CDR1 and CDR2 (germline): KGHSH, LQKENI. This CDR3 reads CASSAYRGKETQYF. The CDR3 nucleotides read TGTGCCAGCTCAGCCTACAGGGGAAAAGAGACCCAGTACTTC. Complete variable domain (other parts from reference TRBV18 and TRBJ2-5): NAGVMQNPRHLVRRRGQEARLRCSPMKGHSHVYWYRQLPEEGLKFMVYLQKENIIDESGMPKERFSAEFPKEGPSILRIQQVVRGDSAAYFCASSAYRGKETQYFGPGTRLLVL.

This chain connects TRBV28 to TRBJ1-1, with D maybe TRBD1 (6 bases). V was clipped by 6 bases and J by 6 bases, with 11 bases between them. The CDR3 extends over 12 amino acids. CDR1 and CDR2 from the germline V gene are MDHEN and SYDVKM. CDR3 sequence reads: CASSPGVAEAFF. CDR3 DNA: TGTGCCAGCAGCCCAGGGGTAGCTGAAGCTTTCTTT.

The genes are TRBV4-1 and TRBJ1-4; D not certain. Trimming left V 2 bases short and J 0 bases short, with 4 bases between. Germline V gene data show CDR1 as MGHRA and CDR2 as YSYEKL. The CDR3 has 14 amino acids. The CDR3 sequence: CASSQSPTNEKLFF. The CDR3 nucleotides are TGCGCCAGCAGCCAAAGCCCAACTAATGAAAAACTGTTTTTT.

V gene TRBV2 combines with J gene TRBJ2-7; 9 nucleotides align to TRBD1. V lost 6 bases to trimming and J lost 7 bases; unmatched junction nucleotides: 7. The CDR3 totals 13 residues. Germline V gives CDR1 SNHLY, CDR2 FYNNEI. The CDR3 protein is CASRRTGVGEQYF. The DNA of the CDR3 is TGTGCCAGCAGGAGGACAGGGGTGGGAGAGCAGTACTTC.

The V gene is TRBV10-3, the J gene TRBJ2-1; D is ambiguous. Germline V gene sequence: CDR1 ENHRY, CDR2 SYGVKD. V lost 2 bases and J lost 5, with 10 bases in between. The CDR3 totals 14 residues. The CDR3 loop is CAISELPPDNEQFF. The CDR3 bases are TGTGCCATCAGTGAGCTCCCCCCCGACAATGAGCAGTTCTTC.

The chain combines TRBV24-1 with TRBJ2-3, with D unresolved. V dropped 5 bases and J dropped 2 bases, with 10 bases sitting between them. This CDR3 comprises 14 residues. Germline values: CDR1 KGHDR, CDR2 SFDVKD. The CDR3 DNA reads TGTGCCACCAGTGTCCCGTCCTCCACAGATACGCAGTATTTT. It specifies CATSVPSSTDTQYF.

The chain combines TRBV2 with TRBJ1-2; the D gene is possibly TRBD1 (6 bases). The V and J ends lost 11 bases and 4 bases respectively, with 14 bases between them. CDR1 and CDR2 from the germline V gene are SNHLY and FYNNEI. CDR3 size: 12 residues. The CDR3 region has the DNA TGTGCCGTCCAGGACAGCTTCTATGGCTACACCTTC. The encoded protein is CAVQDSFYGYTF.

CDR3 in amino acids: CASSSGLRGESETQYF. CDR3 sequence (DNA): TGCGCCAGCAGCTCGGGTCTTCGGGGGGAGTCTGAGACCCAGTACTTC. The chain joins TRBV5-1 to TRBJ2-5, with 7 bases fitting TRBD2. The CDR3 is made up of 16 amino acids. The junction had 13 bases not matched to a gene; V was cut back by 3 bases and J by 5 bases. CDR1 and CDR2 (germline): SGHRS, YFSETQ.

The CDR3 DNA reads as TGCGCCAGCAGCCCGACCCCGGGACAGGCCTATGGCTACACCTTC. Its translation: CASSPTPGQAYGYTF. The chain has TRBV5-1 and TRBJ1-2, with 8 positions matching TRBD1. The CDR3 has 15 residues. V was pared by 4 bases and J by 4 bases, with 9 bases of the junction left unmatched. The germline V gene has CDR1 SGHRS and CDR2 YFSETQ.

The chain combines TRBV11-2 with TRBJ1-1; tentatively, D is TRBD1 (6 bases). The CDR3 is made up of 17 amino acids. Per germline, CDR1 SGHAT and CDR2 FQNNGV. Trimming took 1 base from V and 1 from J, leaving 16 bases between them. Here the CDR3 reads CASSLGSGGGWNTEAFF. CDR3 nucleotides: TGTGCCAGCAGCTTAGGGTCGGGAGGGGGGTGGAACACTGAAGCTTTCTTT.